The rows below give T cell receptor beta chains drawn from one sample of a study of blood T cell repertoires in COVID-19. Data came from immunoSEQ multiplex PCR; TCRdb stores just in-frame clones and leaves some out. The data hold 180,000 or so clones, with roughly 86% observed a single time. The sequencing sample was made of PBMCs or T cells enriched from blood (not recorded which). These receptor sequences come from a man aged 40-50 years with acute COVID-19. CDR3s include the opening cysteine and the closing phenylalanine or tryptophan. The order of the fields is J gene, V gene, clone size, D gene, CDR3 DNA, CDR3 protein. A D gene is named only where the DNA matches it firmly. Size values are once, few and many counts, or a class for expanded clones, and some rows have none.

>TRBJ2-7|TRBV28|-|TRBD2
TGTGCCAGCACACAGACTAGCGGGATCTACGAGCAGTACTTC
CASTQTSGIYEQYF
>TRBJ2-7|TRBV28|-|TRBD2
TGTGCCAGCAGCCGCTGGACTAGCGGATCCTACGAGCAGTACTTC
CASSRWTSGSYEQYF
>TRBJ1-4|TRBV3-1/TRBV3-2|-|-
TGTGCCAGCAGCCACGAGTCTGAAAAACTGTTTTTT
CASSHESEKLFF
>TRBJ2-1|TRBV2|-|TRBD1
TGTGCCAGCAGGGTGGGACAGAACAATGAGCAGTTCTTC
CASRVGQNNEQFF
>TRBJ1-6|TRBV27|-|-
TGTGCCAGCAGTTTGGGAGCAGGATTTCGGTCACCCCTCCACTTT
CASSLGAGFRSPLHF
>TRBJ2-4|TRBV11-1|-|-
TGTGCCAGCAGCCCCCCAGGTCCGCTAGCCAAAAACATTCAGTACTTC
CASSPPGPLAKNIQYF
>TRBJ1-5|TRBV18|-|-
TGTGCCAGCTCACCATGGGGAGGGAATCAGCCCCAGCATTTT
CASSPWGGNQPQHF
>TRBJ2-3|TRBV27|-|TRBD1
TGTGCCAGCAGTAGATGGACAGGGACCCGCGGAGATACGCAGTATTTT
CASSRWTGTRGDTQYF
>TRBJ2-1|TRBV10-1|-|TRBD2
TGCGCCAGCAGTGGTACTAGCGCGTCCTACAATGAGCAGTTCTTC
CASSGTSASYNEQFF
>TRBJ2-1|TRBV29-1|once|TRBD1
TGCAGCGTTGTGCTGCAGGGGGCCCATGAGCAGTTCTTC
CSVVLQGAHEQFF
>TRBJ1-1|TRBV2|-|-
TGTGCCAGCAGTGAAGTATCGGCAGGGCGGACTGAAGCTTTCTTT
CASSEVSAGRTEAFF
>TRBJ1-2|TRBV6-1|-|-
TGTGCCAGCAGTGAAGGGGGGGTTGGCTACACCTTC
CASSEGGVGYTF
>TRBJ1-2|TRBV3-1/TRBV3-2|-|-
TGTGCCAGCAGCCAGCCACCAGAAAACTATGGCTACACCTTC
CASSQPPENYGYTF
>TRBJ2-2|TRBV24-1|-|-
TGTGCCACCAGCCGAGGCACCGGGGAGCTGTTTTTT
CATSRGTGELFF
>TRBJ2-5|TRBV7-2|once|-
TGTGCCAGCAGCGCACGGGGGGCCGGAGAGACCCAGTACTTC
CASSARGAGETQYF
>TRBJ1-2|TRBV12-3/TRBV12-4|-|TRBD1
TGTGCCAGCAGCCAAGGGGGCCCGGGCTACACCTTC
CASSQGGPGYTF
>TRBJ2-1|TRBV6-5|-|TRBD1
TGTGCCAGCAACCCAGGGGGCGTAATCAATGAGCAGTTCTTC
CASNPGGVINEQFF
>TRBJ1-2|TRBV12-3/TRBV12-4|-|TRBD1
TGTGCCAGCAATCCGACAGGGGGCTTTGGCTACACCTTC
CASNPTGGFGYTF
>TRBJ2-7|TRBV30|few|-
TGTGCCTGGAGTAATGTTTGGGACACGGATATTACGAGGCAGTACTTC
CAWSNVWDTDITRQYF
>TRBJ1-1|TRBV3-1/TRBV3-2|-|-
TGTGCCAGCAGCCAAGGTGTACAGTCCAGAGCTTTCTTT
CASSQGVQSRAFF
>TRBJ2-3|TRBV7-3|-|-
TGTGCCAGCAGCTTAATAGGGGGAGACGTAACAGATACGCAGTATTTT
CASSLIGGDVTDTQYF
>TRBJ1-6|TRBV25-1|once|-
TGTGCCAGCACCCCGGGATCGGGGGAATCACCCCTCCACTTT
CASTPGSGESPLHF
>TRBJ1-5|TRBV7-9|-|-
TGTGCCAGCAGCTCCTCCGGGAACAATCAGCCCCAGCATTTT
CASSSSGNNQPQHF
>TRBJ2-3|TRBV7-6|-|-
TGTGCCAGCAGCTTAGGAATTTTAGCAGATACGCAGTATTTT
CASSLGILADTQYF
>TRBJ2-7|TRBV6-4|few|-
TGTGCCAGCAGTGACTCGGAGGCGGCCGCGAAGCAGTACTTC
CASSDSEAAAKQYF
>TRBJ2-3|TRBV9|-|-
TGTGCCAGCAGCGCCCTGGCGGAGCGCACAGATACGCAGTATTTT
CASSALAERTDTQYF
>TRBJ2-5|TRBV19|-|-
TGTGCCAGTAGTGCTTACGGGGTCAGAGAGACCCAGTACTTC
CASSAYGVRETQYF
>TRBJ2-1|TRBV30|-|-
TGTGCCTGGACTGTCTGGGACATGAGCTCCTACAATGAGCAGTTCTTC
CAWTVWDMSSYNEQFF
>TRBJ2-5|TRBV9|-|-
TGTGCCAGCAGCTCCCTGGGGCCCGAGACCCAGTACTTC
CASSSLGPETQYF
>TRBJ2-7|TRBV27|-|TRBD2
TGTGCCAGCATCCGGACTAGCGGGGGGTACGAGCAGTACTTC
CASIRTSGGYEQYF
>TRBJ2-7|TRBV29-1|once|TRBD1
TGCAGCGTTGAGCCGGGACAGGGCCCCTCCGAGCAGTACTTC
CSVEPGQGPSEQYF
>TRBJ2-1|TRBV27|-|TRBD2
TGTGCCAGCAGTTTTTCGGGAGGGAATGAGCAGTTCTTC
CASSFSGGNEQFF
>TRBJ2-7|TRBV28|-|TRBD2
TGTGCCAGCCAGCGGGGGAGCTCCTACGAGCAGTACTTC
CASQRGSSYEQYF
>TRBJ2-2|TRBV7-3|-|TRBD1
TGTGCCAGCAGCTTCACCGGGACAGGGTTCACCGGGGAGCTGTTTTTT
CASSFTGTGFTGELFF
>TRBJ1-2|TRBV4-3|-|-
TGCGCCAGCAGCCAAGATCGAGGGCCGGCTAACTATGGCTACACCTTC
CASSQDRGPANYGYTF
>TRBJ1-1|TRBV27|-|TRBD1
TGTGCCAGCAACGGACAGGGGAAAGGCGAGAACACTGAAGCTTTCTTT
CASNGQGKGENTEAFF